This T cell receptor (beta chain) was identified during a study of naive and memory T cell subsets (dated by TCRdb to the late 2010s). About the investigation overall: The figure summarizing these samples reported about 10 blood donors, 7 tuberculin skin test biopsies and 3 saline control biopsies. Skin biopsies were taken from tuberculin skin test sites or from saline-injected control sites and were processed for RNA extraction as described before. PCR2 was typically performed as a SYBR Green qPCR that was stopped at a set threshold, although end-point PCR (roughly 6 cycles) could be used instead for low-input samples.

Concerning this clonotype: Which antigen it targets is not known. Base-call qualities are not available, and no considerably larger clone is one nucleotide away.

The sample's treatment or condition label is to be understood as: skin biopsy from PPD injection site in Mantoux-positive individual. Total RNA, without cell sorting, was DNase treated with RQ1 DNase before reverse transcription, targeting roughly 1 to 1000 ng input. The study reported a robust and sensitive protocol to amplify, sequence and analyze TCRs, based on 3' ligation of a UMI-containing oligonucleotide to TCR cDNA. Tuberculin skin test biopsies came from sites injected with PPD in individuals with a positive Mantoux test. Libraries were prepared from skin biopsies and whole blood to test how robust the pipeline was in samples where T cells are a minority population. CDR1 and CDR2 are drawn from the germline V gene: SNHLY, FYNNEI. V is pared back by 4 bases and J by 8 bases, with 9 bases lying between the germline termini. Its CDR3 holds 12 amino acids, cysteine through phenylalanine. The CDR3 DNA has 36 bases and is translated from base 1.

Overall study results and their limits: The paper did not give details on skin biopsy collection and RNA processing but referred to earlier studies for those details. The RNA-based method was acknowledged as potentially sensitive to TCR transcript changes with T cell activation and differentiation. TCR sequences were reportedly recovered from both skin biopsy types, with far more TCRs at tuberculin skin test sites. The larger number of TCRs at tuberculin skin test sites was interpreted as T cell infiltration of a delayed type IV hypersensitivity reaction.

The library was produced with UMI-ligation and nested PCR. TCR RNA was reverse transcribed with SuperScript IV using alpha and beta constant region primers for the blood and skin samples. The ligated cDNA was amplified in four rounds of PCR with nested alpha and beta constant region primers together with the SP2 primer. An oligonucleotide carrying the Illumina SP2 primer and a UMI was ligated to the cDNA 3' end using T4 RNA ligase 1. The 12-nucleotide UMI consisted of two random hexamers with an eight-base spacer between the hexamers to prevent hairpin formation. From the second PCR onward, the TCR alpha and beta chain libraries were handled separately, and dual indexing was used for multiplexing. After pooling, the indexed libraries were analyzed by capillary electrophoresis and sequenced on either an Illumina MiSeq or NextSeq. PhiX DNA at roughly 5-8% was spiked into libraries to increase base diversity and improve cluster recognition. Per the authors' processing: UMIs were extracted from read 2 by Demultiplexor and combined with the TCR sequence from read 1, and reads were split according to sample indices. Decombinator identified V and J genes and V-J junctions and gave each TCR a five-part identifier that included V and J deletions. Collapsinator used UMIs to correct sequencing errors and PCR amplification heterogeneity, producing a UMI-based abundance for each TCR. CDR3Translator turned identifiers into nucleotide sequence, translated the nucleotide sequence into amino acids, and pulled out CDR3 regions based on terminal motifs. Error-corrected alpha and beta TCR counts from blood and skin were compared after normalization to input RNA amount. TCRdb trimmed public reads at Q25 via fastp, called clones via MiXCR and kept in-frame beta chains. Every distinct CDR3 protein forms one entry, paired with its most common genes and DNA. TCRdb's processing, not the study's, gives the V and J calls here. Across this sample there are around 20,000 distinct CDR3 sequences, with approximately 9.7% seen only once. The ten largest clones represent under 7.5% of the sample.

The chain employs TRBV2 and TRBJ2-1; no confident D gene assignment can be made. The specimen was skin, collected from a tuberculin skin test site. This receptor was taken from an adult in good health. The CDR3 protein: CASSAAEYEQFF. The nucleotide sequence reads as follows: TGTGCCAGCAGTGCGGCGGAGTATGAGCAGTTCTTC.